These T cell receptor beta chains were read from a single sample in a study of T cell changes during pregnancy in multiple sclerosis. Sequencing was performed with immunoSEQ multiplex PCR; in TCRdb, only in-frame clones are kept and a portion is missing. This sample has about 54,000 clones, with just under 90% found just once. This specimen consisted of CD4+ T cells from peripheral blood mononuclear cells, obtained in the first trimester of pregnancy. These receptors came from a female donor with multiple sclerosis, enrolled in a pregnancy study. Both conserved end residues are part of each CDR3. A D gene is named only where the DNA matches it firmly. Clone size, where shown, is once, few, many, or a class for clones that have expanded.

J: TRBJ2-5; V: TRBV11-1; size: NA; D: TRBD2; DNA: TGTGCCAGCAGCTTGCAGCGGGACCCAGAGACCCAGTACTTC; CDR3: CASSLQRDPETQYF
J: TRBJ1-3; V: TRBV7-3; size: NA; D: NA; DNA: TGTGCCAGCAGCTTAGACTTTGGAAACACCATATATTTT; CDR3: CASSLDFGNTIYF
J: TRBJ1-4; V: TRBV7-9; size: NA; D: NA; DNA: TGTGCCAGCAGCCTCTGGACGGGAAGTAATGAAAAACTGTTTTTT; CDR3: CASSLWTGSNEKLFF
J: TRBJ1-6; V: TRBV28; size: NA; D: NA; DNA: TGTGCCAGCGGGGGAGGAGGCTTTAATTCACCCCTCCACTTT; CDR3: CASGGGGFNSPLHF
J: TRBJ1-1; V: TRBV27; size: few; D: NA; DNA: TGTGCCAGCAGTGGCAGATTTAACACTGAAGCTTTCTTT; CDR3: CASSGRFNTEAFF
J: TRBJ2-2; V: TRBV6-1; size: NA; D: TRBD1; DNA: TGTGCCAGCAGTGATCTGGCAGGGGGTATGGCCGGGGAGCTGTTTTTT; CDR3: CASSDLAGGMAGELFF
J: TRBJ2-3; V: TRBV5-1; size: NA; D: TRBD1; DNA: TGCGCCAGCCGCAAGGGGGCCGAAGATACGCAGTATTTT; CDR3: CASRKGAEDTQYF
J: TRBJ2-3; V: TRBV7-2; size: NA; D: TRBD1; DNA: TGTGCCAGCAGGCTGGGACAGGGGGCCAGTGATACGCAGTATTTT; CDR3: CASRLGQGASDTQYF
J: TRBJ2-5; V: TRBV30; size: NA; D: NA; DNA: TGTGCCTGGAGCGACGGGAGTCCGCAAGAGACCCAGTACTTC; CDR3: CAWSDGSPQETQYF
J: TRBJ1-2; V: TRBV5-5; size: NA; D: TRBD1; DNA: TGTGCCAGCAGGACCCAGGGGGCCCGATATGGCTACACCTTC; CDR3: CASRTQGARYGYTF
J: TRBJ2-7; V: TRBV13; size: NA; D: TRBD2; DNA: TGTGCCAGCAGCTTGAGCGGGACCTACGAGCAGTACTTC; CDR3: CASSLSGTYEQYF
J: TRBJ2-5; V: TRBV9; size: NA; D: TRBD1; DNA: TGTGCCAGCAGCCTCGGGACAGGGGGCACCCGGGAGACCCAGTACTTC; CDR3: CASSLGTGGTRETQYF
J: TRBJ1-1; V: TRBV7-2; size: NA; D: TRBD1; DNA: TGTGCCAGCAGCTCTAGGACAGGGTTGAACACTGAAGCTTTCTTT; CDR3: CASSSRTGLNTEAFF
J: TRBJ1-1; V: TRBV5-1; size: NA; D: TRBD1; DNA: TGCGCCAGCAGCTTGGTGGGACAGGGGGCTACTGAAGCTTTCTTT; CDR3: CASSLVGQGATEAFF
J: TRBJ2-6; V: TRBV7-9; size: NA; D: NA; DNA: TGTGCCAGCAGCTTACTAGGGGACTCCGTCGGTGGGGCCAACGTCCTGACTTTC; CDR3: CASSLLGDSVGGANVLTF
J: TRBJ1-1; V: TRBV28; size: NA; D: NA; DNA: TGTGCCAGCAGTTTAAGGGTAAACAGGGAAGCTTTCTTT; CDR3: CASSLRVNREAFF
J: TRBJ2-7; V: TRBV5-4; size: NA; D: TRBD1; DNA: TGTGCCAGCACGCAGGACAGGTCCTACGAGCAGTACTTC; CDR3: CASTQDRSYEQYF
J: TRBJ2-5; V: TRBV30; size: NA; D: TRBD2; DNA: TGTGCCTGGAGTGAGCGGGACTCCCGGTACTTC; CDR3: CAWSERDSRYF
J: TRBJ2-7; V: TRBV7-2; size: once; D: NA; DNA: TGTGCCAGCAGCTTATTGCGGTCTTCTTACGAGCAGTACTTC; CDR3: CASSLLRSSYEQYF
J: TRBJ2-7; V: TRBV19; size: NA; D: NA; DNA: TGTGCCAGTAGTGGGCCTAGCCCCTACGAGCAGTACTTC; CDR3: CASSGPSPYEQYF
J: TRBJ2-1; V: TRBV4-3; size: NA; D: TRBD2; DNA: TGCGCCAGCAGCCAAGATCCACCGGGGGGGCCGGGTGAGCAGTTCTTC; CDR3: CASSQDPPGGPGEQFF
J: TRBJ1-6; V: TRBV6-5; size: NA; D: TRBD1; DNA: TGTGCCAGCAGTTACTCGAGACAGGGCGGCTCACCCCTCCACTTT; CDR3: CASSYSRQGGSPLHF
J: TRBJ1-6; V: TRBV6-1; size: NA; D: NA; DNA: TGTGCCATTTCGACGGGTTATAATTCACCCCTCCACTTT; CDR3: CAISTGYNSPLHF
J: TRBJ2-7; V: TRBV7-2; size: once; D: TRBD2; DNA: TGTGCCAGCAGCCTACACGGGGGGTATAGTTCCTACGAGCAGTACTTC; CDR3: CASSLHGGYSSYEQYF
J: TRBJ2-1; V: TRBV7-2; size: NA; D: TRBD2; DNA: TGTGCCAGCAGCTTAGTGACTAGCCAGAGTCACAATGAGCAGTTCTTC; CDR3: CASSLVTSQSHNEQFF
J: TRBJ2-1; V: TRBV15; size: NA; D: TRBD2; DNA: TGTGCCACCAGCAGAGACCCGGGGGGGAGGGCCTACAATGAGCAGTTCTTC; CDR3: CATSRDPGGRAYNEQFF
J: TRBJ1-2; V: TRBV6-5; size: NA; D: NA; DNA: TGTGCCAGCAGTTTGCAGTCTAACTATGGCTACACCTTC; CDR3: CASSLQSNYGYTF
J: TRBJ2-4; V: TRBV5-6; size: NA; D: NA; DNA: TGTGCCAGCAGCTCCAGGGCTCTAGCCAAAAACATTCAGTACTTC; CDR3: CASSSRALAKNIQYF
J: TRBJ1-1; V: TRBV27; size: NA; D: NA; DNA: TGTGCCAGCAGTTTCCAGGGCTGGACTGAAGCTTTCTTT; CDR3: CASSFQGWTEAFF
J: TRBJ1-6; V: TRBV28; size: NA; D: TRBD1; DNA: TGTGCCAGCAGTTCCCCGACAGGGTTGGGTTTTAATTCACCCCTCCACTTT; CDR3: CASSSPTGLGFNSPLHF
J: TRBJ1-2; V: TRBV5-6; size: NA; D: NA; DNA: TGTGCCAGCAGCTTGGGGGAGAGATCCTATGGCTACACCTTC; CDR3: CASSLGERSYGYTF
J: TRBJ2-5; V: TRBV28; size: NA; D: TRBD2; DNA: TGTGCCAGCAGCCATCAGGGGAAAGCGGGGGGGACCCAGTACTTC; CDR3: CASSHQGKAGGTQYF
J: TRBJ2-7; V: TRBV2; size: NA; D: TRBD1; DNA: TGTGCCAGCAGGGGACAGGGGGCCTCCTACGAGCAGTACTTC; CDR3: CASRGQGASYEQYF
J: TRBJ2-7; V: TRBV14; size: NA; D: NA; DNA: TGTGCCAGCAGCCGGGACACGCCCTACGAGCAGTACTTC; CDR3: CASSRDTPYEQYF
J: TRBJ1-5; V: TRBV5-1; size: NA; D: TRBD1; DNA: TGCGCCAGCAGCTTGGAGGGGACAGGCAATCAGCCCCAGCATTTT; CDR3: CASSLEGTGNQPQHF
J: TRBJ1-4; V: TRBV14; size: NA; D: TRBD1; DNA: TGTGCCAGCAGCCAAGCCGGGACAGCTCTTAATGAAAAACTGTTTTTT; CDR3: CASSQAGTALNEKLFF
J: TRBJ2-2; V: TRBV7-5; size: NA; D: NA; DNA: TGTGCCAGAAGCCCCGCGGCGGGGGTTAACGCCGGGGAGCTGTTTTTT; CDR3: CARSPAAGVNAGELFF
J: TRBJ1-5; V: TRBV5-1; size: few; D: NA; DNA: TGCGCCAGCAGCCTAGGGAGCAGCAATCAGCCCCAGCATTTT; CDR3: CASSLGSSNQPQHF
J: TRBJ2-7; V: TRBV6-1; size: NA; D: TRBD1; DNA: TGTGCCAGCAGTGAAGTCACAGGGGGTATTGGGGAGCAGTACTTC; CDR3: CASSEVTGGIGEQYF
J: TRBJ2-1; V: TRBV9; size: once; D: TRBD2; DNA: TGTGCCAGCAGCCCGCGGACTAGCCAGAACAATGAGCAGTTCTTC; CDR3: CASSPRTSQNNEQFF